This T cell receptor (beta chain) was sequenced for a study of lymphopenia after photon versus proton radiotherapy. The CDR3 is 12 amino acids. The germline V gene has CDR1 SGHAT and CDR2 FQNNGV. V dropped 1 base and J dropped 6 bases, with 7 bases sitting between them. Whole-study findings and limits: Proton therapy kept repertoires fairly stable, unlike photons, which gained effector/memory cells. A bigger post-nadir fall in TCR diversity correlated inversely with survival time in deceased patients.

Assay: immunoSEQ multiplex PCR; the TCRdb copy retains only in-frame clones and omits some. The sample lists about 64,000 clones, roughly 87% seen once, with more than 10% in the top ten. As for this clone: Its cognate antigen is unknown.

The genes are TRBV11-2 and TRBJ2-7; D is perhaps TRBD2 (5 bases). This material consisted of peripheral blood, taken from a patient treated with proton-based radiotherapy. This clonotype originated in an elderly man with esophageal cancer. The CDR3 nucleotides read TGTGCCAGCAGCTTAGCGGGGTCCGAGCAGTACTTC. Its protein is CASSLAGSEQYF.